This section outlines one T cell receptor (beta chain) sequence together with its context. Its target is not known. This sample also contains other DNA sequences that code for the same CDR3. 13 Jbeta primers and 60 Vbeta primers were used for the PCR. Profiled with immunoSEQ multiplex PCR; TCRdb holds only in-frame clones, not every one. The sample holds some 110,000 clones. This entry belongs to a study of cytomegalovirus exposure and HLA in healthy donors. Study-level findings and limits: Later work showed greater clonal expansion in HLA-associated TCR beta chains than in equally common others. TCR beta chain V- and J-gene trimming was linked, in a later analysis, to a missense variant in DCLRE1C. In vitro, a few CMV-associated chains proved specific for CMV antigens.

This sequence originates from a man in his thirties or forties in good health and CMV-seronegative. The specimen was PBMCs.

In DNA, the CDR3 is TGTGCCAGCAGCTTAGCGGGGGCAGGGGTGCTGCAGCAGTACTTC. It is translated as CASSLAGAGVLQQYF. The rearrangement links TRBV7-9 to TRBJ2-7, with a weak D call TRBD1 (6 bases). The CDR3 runs to 15 residues. The germline V gene has CDR1 SEHNR and CDR2 FQNEAQ (reference sequence). The germline V and J ends were trimmed by 0 bases and 8 bases, with 17 bases remaining between them.